The clone carrying this T cell receptor beta chain has only a few counts. What it recognizes is unknown. The V end was cut by 2 bases, the J end by 3 bases, with 14 bases between. The germline V gene encodes CDR1 SEHNR and CDR2 FQNEAQ (reference sequence). The CDR3 contains 16 residues. Employing constant-segment primers, 5'RACE generated TCR alpha and TCR beta cDNA libraries bearing sample barcodes and UMIs. TCRdb itself ran the 5' RACE reads through MiXCR, one entry per CDR3 protein. The table shows around 150,000 distinct CDR3 sequences, with 14% occurring only once. This entry is derived from a study of T-cell memory formation after mild COVID-19. Study in general: Clusters of TCRs were largely donor specific. Findings and limits, study-wide: Those CD4+ clones that contracted were mainly in CM and EM (CD8+ ones in EMRA).

The specimen sequenced was PBMCs or a T cell subset sorted from them (not recorded which). This TCR was sampled from an adult woman who had mild COVID-19 (a few samples of this study predate the infection). Cell type and time point are not known. The rearrangement joins TRBV7-9 to TRBJ1-3, with a tentative D call TRBD1 (5 bases). This CDR3 reads CASSLRTRGGGNTIYF. CDR3 sequence (DNA): TGTGCCAGCAGCTTACGCACGAGGGGCGGTGGAAACACCATATATTTT.